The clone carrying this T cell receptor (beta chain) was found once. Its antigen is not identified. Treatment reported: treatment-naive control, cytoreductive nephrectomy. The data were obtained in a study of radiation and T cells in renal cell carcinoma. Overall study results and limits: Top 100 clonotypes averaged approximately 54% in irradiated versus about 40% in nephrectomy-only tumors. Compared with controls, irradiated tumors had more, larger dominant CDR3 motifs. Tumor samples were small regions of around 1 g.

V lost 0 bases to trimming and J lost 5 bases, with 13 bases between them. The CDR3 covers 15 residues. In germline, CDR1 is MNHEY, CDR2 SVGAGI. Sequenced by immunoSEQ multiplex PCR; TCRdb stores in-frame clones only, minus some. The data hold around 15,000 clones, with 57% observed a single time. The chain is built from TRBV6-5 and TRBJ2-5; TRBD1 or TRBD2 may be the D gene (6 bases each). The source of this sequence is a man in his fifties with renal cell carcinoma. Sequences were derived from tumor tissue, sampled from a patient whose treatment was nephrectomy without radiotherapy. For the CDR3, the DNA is TGTGCCAGCAGTTACTCAGAGGGGGGTGGGGAGACCCAGTACTTC. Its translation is CASSYSEGGGETQYF.